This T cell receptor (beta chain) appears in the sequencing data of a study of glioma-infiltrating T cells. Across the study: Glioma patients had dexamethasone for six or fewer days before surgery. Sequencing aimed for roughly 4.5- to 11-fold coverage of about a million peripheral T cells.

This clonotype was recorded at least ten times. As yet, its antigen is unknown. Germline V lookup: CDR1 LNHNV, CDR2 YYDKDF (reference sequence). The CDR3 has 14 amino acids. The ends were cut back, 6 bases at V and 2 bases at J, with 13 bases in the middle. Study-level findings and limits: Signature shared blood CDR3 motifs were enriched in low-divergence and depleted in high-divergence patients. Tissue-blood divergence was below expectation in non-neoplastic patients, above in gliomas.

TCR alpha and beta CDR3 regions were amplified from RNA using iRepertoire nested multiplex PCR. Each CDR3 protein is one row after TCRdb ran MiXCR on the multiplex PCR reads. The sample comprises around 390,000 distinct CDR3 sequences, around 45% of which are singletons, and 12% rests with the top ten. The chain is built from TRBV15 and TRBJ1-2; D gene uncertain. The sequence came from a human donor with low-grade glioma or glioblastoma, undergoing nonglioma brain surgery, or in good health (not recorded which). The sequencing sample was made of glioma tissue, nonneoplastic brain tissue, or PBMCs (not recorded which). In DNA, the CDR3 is TGTGCCACCAGGTACGGCGGCTCGAACTATGGCTACACCTTC. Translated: CATRYGGSNYGYTF. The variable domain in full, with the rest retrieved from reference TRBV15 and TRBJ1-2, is DAMVIQNPRYQVTQFGKPVTLSCSQTLNHNVMYWYQQKSSQAPKLLFHYYDKDFNNEADTPDNFQSRRPNTSFCFLDIRSPGLGDTAMYLCATRYGGSNYGYTFGSGTRLTVV.